The 22 T cell receptor beta chains in this list originate from one sample, sequenced in a study of shared clonotypes between healthy human individuals. Data came from immunoSEQ multiplex PCR; TCRdb stores just in-frame clones and leaves some out. This sample has about 470,000 clones, with around 79% found just once. Sample: PBMCs. Receptors originate from a woman aged 40-49 years in good health. Some clones in this sample may be carry-over from other donors' samples.

The J gene is TRBJ2-2, the V gene TRBV18; no clear D gene. V was shortened by 6 bases and J by 6 bases, with 17 bases between the two germline ends. CDR1 and CDR2 from the germline V gene are KGHSH and LQKENI. The length of the CDR3 is 15 residues. CDR3 region: CASSAAEWSAGELFF. CDR3 bases: TGTGCCAGCTCCGCTGCGGAGTGGAGCGCCGGGGAGCTGTTTTTT.

A few counts support this clone. The sample contains more than one DNA sequence encoding this CDR3. The chain joins TRBV19 to TRBJ2-6, with D hard to call. From germline, CDR1 is LNHDA and CDR2 SQIVND (reference sequence). V was shortened by 5 bases and J by 1 base, with 3 bases between the two germline ends. This CDR3 has 13 residues. The CDR3 region has the DNA TGTGCCAGTAGTCTATCTGGGGCCAACGTCCTGACTTTC. It is translated as CASSLSGANVLTF.

The J gene is TRBJ2-1, the V gene TRBV2, with 7 nucleotides matching TRBD2. Germline CDR1 is SNHLY and CDR2 is FYNNEI. With V trimmed by 6 bases and J by 4 bases, 6 bases remained unmatched. This CDR3 is built from 14 residues. In DNA, the CDR3 is TGTGCCAGCAGGCAGCGGGGTCGGTACAATGAGCAGTTCTTC. This codes for CASRQRGRYNEQFF.

V usage is TRBV7-9 and J usage is TRBJ2-7; 8 positions agree with TRBD2. The germline CDR1 and CDR2 sequences are SEHNR and FQNEAQ (reference sequence). Trimming at V came to 8 bases and at J to 1 base, leaving 13 bases not matched to a gene. The CDR3 has 16 residues. Written as DNA, the CDR3 is TGTGCCAGCTCCCCACGGGGCGGGAGGAGGTCCTACGAGCAGTACTTC. Its protein product is CASSPRGGRRSYEQYF. The entire variable domain, with the rest obtained from reference TRBV7-9 and TRBJ2-7, is as follows: DTGVSQNPRHKITKRGQNVTFRCDPISEHNRLYWYRQTLGQGPEFLTYFQNEAQLEKSRLLSDRFSAERPKGSFSTLEIQRTEQGDSAMYLCASSPRGGRRSYEQYFGPGTRLTVT.

The gene calls are TRBV2 and TRBJ1-1; TRBD1 matches at 7 bases. This CDR3 is 11 amino acids long. Losses at the gene ends were 8 bases for V and 10 bases for J; bases not matched to a gene: 7. CDR1 is SNHLY, CDR2 FYNNEI, per germline. The CDR3 loop is CASEDRFGAFF. As DNA, the CDR3 is TGTGCCAGCGAGGACAGGTTCGGAGCTTTCTTT.

The V and J genes are TRBV5-1 and TRBJ1-5; possibly TRBD1 for D (5 bases). V was pared by 3 bases and J by 1 base, with 11 bases between. CDR1 and CDR2 from the germline V gene are SGHRS and YFSETQ. The CDR3 runs to 15 residues. CDR3 in amino acids: CASSSGTGSNQPQHF. The CDR3 coding sequence is TGCGCCAGCAGCTCAGGGACTGGGAGCAATCAGCCCCAGCATTTT. The whole variable domain, remainder taken from reference TRBV5-1 and TRBJ1-5, is KAGVTQTPRYLIKTRGQQVTLSCSPISGHRSVSWYQQTPGQGLQFLFEYFSETQRNKGNFPGRFSGRQFSNSRSEMNVSTLELGDSALYLCASSSGTGSNQPQHFGDGTRLSIL.

In regard to this clone: The same CDR3 is also encoded by other DNA sequences in this sample. The J gene is TRBJ1-1, the V gene TRBV14; no firm D call. Between the trimmed V and J ends, which lost 3 bases and 1 base, there was a span of 9 bases. CDR3 length: 14 residues. Germline CDR1 and CDR2: SGHDN and FVKESK. The CDR3 sequence: CASSQVNPNTEAFF. In DNA form, the CDR3 reads TGTGCCAGCAGCCAGGTTAATCCGAACACTGAAGCTTTCTTT.

The CDR3 region is CASSYDRPYEQYF. CDR3 DNA: TGTGCCAGCAGTTACGACAGGCCCTACGAGCAGTACTTC. The chain uses TRBV6-6 and TRBJ2-7; the D gene is possibly TRBD1 (6 bases). CDR3 length equals 13 residues. Per the germline V gene, CDR1 is MNHNY and CDR2 is SVGAGI (reference sequence). V was shortened by 2 bases and J by 2 bases, with 7 bases between the two germline ends.

This clone has more than one count but fewer than ten. The chain couples TRBV7-2 to TRBJ1-2; D is unresolved. Germline V CDR1 and CDR2: SGHTA, FQGNSA. V was pared by 5 bases and J by 8 bases, with 15 bases between. The CDR3 length is 13 residues. The CDR3 nucleotides read TGTGCCAGCAGCCCCCGGGGATCAGGCGGCTACACCTTC. As protein: CASSPRGSGGYTF.

The chain joins TRBV5-7 to TRBJ2-5; perhaps TRBD1 as D (5 bases). TRBV5-7 is placed among ORFs of uncertain function. CDR3 length: 13 amino acids. Deletions cut 1 base from V and 4 bases from J, with 8 bases between. CDR3 amino acids: CASSLQGAETQYF. The CDR3 bases are TGTGCCAGCAGCTTGCAAGGGGCAGAGACCCAGTACTTC.

This clone was recorded only once. The chain combines TRBV28 with TRBJ2-1; 10 nucleotides agree with TRBD2. CDR3 length: 16 residues. The germline V gene encodes CDR1 MDHEN and CDR2 SYDVKM. V shed 0 bases and J 8 bases; nucleotides not matched to a gene: 7. For the CDR3, the DNA is TGTGCCAGCAGTTTATGGACAGCGGGAGGGAAGCATGAGCAGTTCTTC. Translated: CASSLWTAGGKHEQFF.

This clone was observed at least ten times. The chain joins TRBV2 to TRBJ2-7; D gene unclear. From germline, CDR1 is SNHLY and CDR2 FYNNEI. The CDR3 sequence is 12 residues long. The V end was cut by 1 base, the J end by 9 bases, with 10 bases between. The CDR3 nucleotides read TGTGCCAGCAGTGAAGGGGCTACGTCGCAGTACTTC. Protein product: CASSEGATSQYF.

This clone appeared once. This chain connects TRBV5-1 to TRBJ1-2, with 9 bases lining up with TRBD1. From germline, CDR1 is SGHRS and CDR2 YFSETQ. The CDR3 has 15 residues. The V segment lost 1 base and the J segment 3 bases; nucleotides outside the gene matches: 4. The CDR3 spells CASSLTGGYDYGYTF. For the CDR3, the DNA is TGCGCCAGCAGCTTGACAGGGGGCTACGACTATGGCTACACCTTC.

This clone was counted a few times. The CDR3 sequence is CASSLTGGQPQHF. The CDR3 nucleotides read TGTGCCAGCAGCTTAACCGGGGGTCAGCCCCAGCATTTT. The chain combines TRBV7-6 with TRBJ1-5; D possibly corresponds to TRBD1 (5 bases). Germline V gives CDR1 SGHVS, CDR2 FNYEAQ. V was clipped by 2 bases and J by 6 bases, with 8 bases between them. The CDR3 contains 13 residues.

This clone was detected only once. Other DNA sequences of this sample code for an identical CDR3. The chain has TRBV5-1 and TRBJ2-5; TRBD1 agrees at 7 bases. CDR3 size: 14 residues. With V trimmed by 0 bases and J by 5 bases, 4 bases remained unmatched. Germline lookup yields CDR1 SGHRS and CDR2 YFSETQ. The CDR3 DNA sequence: TGCGCCAGCAGCTTGGAGGGGGCAGGGGAGACCCAGTACTTC. Amino acid sequence: CASSLEGAGETQYF.

The chain recombines TRBV5-6 with TRBJ2-5; TRBD2 might be the D (7 bases). The V and J ends lost 1 base and 4 bases respectively, with 14 bases between them. This CDR3 is built from 15 residues. The germline gives CDR1 SGHDT, CDR2 YYEEEE. The chain's CDR3 is CASSLLGGGRETQYF. In DNA form, the CDR3 reads TGTGCCAGCAGCTTGTTAGGGGGGGGTCGAGAGACCCAGTACTTC.

The chain joins TRBV30 to TRBJ1-1; a possible D gene is TRBD1 (5 bases). CDR3 length: 11 residues. Germline lookup yields CDR1 GTSNPN and CDR2 SVGIG (reference sequence). The ends were cut back, 3 bases at V and 6 bases at J, with 8 bases in the middle. The CDR3 loop is CAWRRQSEAFF. DNA of the CDR3: TGTGCCTGGAGACGACAGTCTGAAGCTTTCTTT.

DNA for the CDR3: TGTGCCTGGGGGAGGGGCTATGGCTACACCTTC. Its translation: CAWGRGYGYTF. The J gene is TRBJ1-2, the V gene TRBV30; weak D call: TRBD1 (5 bases). Germline V gene lookup returns CDR1 GTSNPN and CDR2 SVGIG (reference sequence). The CDR3 has 11 amino acids. V was cut by 5 bases and J by 4 bases, with 8 bases left in between.

V is TRBV30 and J is TRBJ2-7; perhaps TRBD1 as D (5 bases). The germline V gene has CDR1 GTSNPN and CDR2 SVGIG (reference sequence). V was trimmed by 1 base and J by 3 bases, leaving 7 bases between them. The CDR3 spans 12 residues. The CDR3 reads CAWSATDYEQYF. The DNA of the CDR3 is TGTGCCTGGAGTGCGACAGACTACGAGCAGTACTTC.

The chain has TRBV27 and TRBJ2-3; no clear D gene. The CDR3 loop spans 13 amino acids. The germline gives CDR1 MNHEY, CDR2 SMNVEV (reference sequence). The V and J ends lost 7 bases and 0 bases respectively, with 8 bases between them. The CDR3: CASIAGSTDTQYF. The CDR3 nucleotides read TGTGCCAGCATCGCCGGGAGCACAGATACGCAGTATTTT.

The CDR3 loop reads CASRLDRASPLHF. CDR3 nucleotides: TGTGCCAGCAGGCTAGACAGGGCTTCACCCCTCCACTTT. V usage is TRBV7-3 and J usage is TRBJ1-6; 7 nucleotides agree with TRBD1. V lost 6 bases and J lost 9; bases outside the gene matches: 5. The germline CDR1 and CDR2 sequences are SGHTA and FQGTGA. The CDR3 sequence is 13 residues long.

The V call is TRBV5-1, the J call TRBJ1-1; no reliable D call. The germline V and J ends were trimmed by 1 base and 4 bases, with 11 bases remaining between them. This CDR3 is built from 14 residues. The germline V gene encodes CDR1 SGHRS and CDR2 YFSETQ. The CDR3 sequence: CASSLRAYGTEAFF. DNA of the CDR3: TGCGCCAGCAGCTTGAGGGCTTACGGCACTGAAGCTTTCTTT.